The 13 T cell receptor beta chains listed next were all sequenced from one sample in a study of PD-1 blockade in classical Hodgkin lymphoma. Produced via immunoSEQ multiplex PCR; TCRdb's table is partial and in-frame only. The repertoire holds approximately 13,000 clones, 80% to 95% seen once, with approximately 20% in the top ten. All the patients suffered relapse after autologous stem cell transplantation, and brentuximab vedotin exposure differed. The sequenced sample was peripheral blood mononuclear cells (PBMCs), obtained at baseline. Source of these receptors: a human donor with classical Hodgkin lymphoma.

This chain uses TRBV27 with TRBJ2-1, with 9 bases matching TRBD2. The germline V gene has CDR1 MNHEY and CDR2 SMNVEV (reference sequence). The CDR3 is 17 residues long. V dropped 8 bases and J dropped 2; count of bases not matched to a gene: 13. CDR3 DNA: TGTGCCAGCGCAACAAGTTTTGGCGGGAGGGCCTACAATGAGCAGTTCTTC. The encoded protein is CASATSFGGRAYNEQFF.

The chain recombines TRBV6-5 with TRBJ2-2; D tentatively reads TRBD1 or TRBD2 (5 bases each). V gave up 7 bases and J gave up 2 bases, with 14 bases separating them. This CDR3 has 15 amino acids. Germline V gene data show CDR1 as MNHEY and CDR2 as SVGAGI. This chain's CDR3 is CASTTRDLNTGELFF. The CDR3 DNA reads TGTGCCAGCACCACCCGGGACCTCAACACCGGGGAGCTGTTTTTT.

The chain employs TRBV5-6 and TRBJ2-4, with no clear D. Trimming stripped 1 base from V and 5 bases from J, with 7 bases between. The CDR3 totals 13 residues. The germline gives CDR1 SGHDT, CDR2 YYEEEE. This CDR3 is CASSLMDENIQYF. Written as DNA, the CDR3 is TGTGCCAGCAGCTTGATGGACGAAAACATTCAGTACTTC.

The genes are TRBV4-1 and TRBJ2-1; 11 bases are a match to TRBD2. This CDR3 has 17 amino acids. V shed 1 base, J shed 7 bases, and the junction held 9 bases outside the gene matches. CDR1 is MGHRA and CDR2 is YSYEKL in the germline V gene. The CDR3 DNA sequence: TGCGCCAGCAGCCAAGGGCTAGCGGGGGGCCGAGGGAATGAGCAGTTCTTC. Its translation: CASSQGLAGGRGNEQFF.

The chain combines TRBV18 with TRBJ2-3; D is unclear. Germline loops: CDR1 KGHSH, CDR2 LQKENI. The CDR3 is 17 amino acids. Deletions cut 4 bases from V and 6 bases from J, with 23 bases between. CDR3 region: CASSHVSRDSGDDTQYF. CDR3 DNA: TGTGCCAGCTCACACGTATCGAGAGATTCGGGTGATGATACGCAGTATTTT.

This clone was counted a few times. The chain joins TRBV6-6 to TRBJ1-1; possibly TRBD1 for D (5 bases). Trimming cost V 4 bases and J 1 base, with 10 bases left between them. The germline V gene encodes CDR1 MNHNY and CDR2 SVGAGI (reference sequence). The CDR3 is 14 residues long. CDR3 sequence (DNA): TGTGCCAGCAGTTTGGGACCGGGGAACACTGAAGCTTTCTTT. Its translation is CASSLGPGNTEAFF.

The chain couples TRBV7-9 to TRBJ1-4, with 7 nucleotides matching TRBD1. From germline, CDR1 is SEHNR and CDR2 FQNEAQ (reference sequence). The CDR3 extends over 17 amino acids. The V segment lost 4 bases and the J segment 5 bases; nucleotides outside the gene matches: 13. CDR3 region: CASSSVNRGKRNEKLFF. In DNA, the CDR3 is TGTGCCAGCAGCTCGGTCAACAGGGGAAAGAGGAATGAAAAACTGTTTTTT.

The chain couples TRBV7-9 to TRBJ2-5; D is perhaps TRBD1 (6 bases). V was shortened by 1 base and J by 4 bases, with 10 bases between the two germline ends. The CDR3 has 14 residues. Looked up from germline, CDR1 is SEHNR and CDR2 is FQNEAQ (reference sequence). The CDR3 loop is CASSLDQGRETQYF. DNA for the CDR3: TGTGCCAGCAGCTTAGACCAGGGGCGAGAGACCCAGTACTTC.

This chain links TRBV27 with TRBJ1-2; 8 bases match TRBD1. V shed 4 bases, J shed 4 bases, and the junction held 5 bases outside the gene matches. The V gene's germline CDR1 is MNHEY and CDR2 SMNVEV (reference sequence). CDR3 length: 14 amino acids. In DNA, the CDR3 is TGTGCCAGCAGTTCGTGGGACAGGAGCTATGGCTACACCTTC. It translates to CASSSWDRSYGYTF.

The chain links TRBV30 to TRBJ2-7; 11 nucleotides line up with TRBD2. V trimming: 3 bases; J trimming: 4 bases; junction bases outside the gene matches: 2. This CDR3 is 13 amino acids long. CDR1 is GTSNPN and CDR2 is SVGIG in the germline V gene (reference sequence). This chain's CDR3 is CAWRTSGIYEQYF. CDR3 nucleotides: TGTGCCTGGAGGACTAGCGGGATTTACGAGCAGTACTTC.

This clone is a singleton in its sample. The sample has other DNA sequences that encode this CDR3 too. This CDR3 is CASSLAGTSYEQYF. Here the CDR3 DNA reads TGTGCCAGCAGTTTGGCCGGTACTTCCTACGAGCAGTACTTC. The rearrangement joins TRBV6-5 to TRBJ2-7; D is undetermined. V lost 4 bases and J lost 1, with 11 bases in between. CDR1 is MNHEY, CDR2 SVGAGI, per germline. The CDR3 length is 14 residues.

The chain couples TRBV29-1 to TRBJ2-7; D might be TRBD2 (6 bases). The CDR3 covers 13 residues. Deletions cut 7 bases from V and 4 bases from J, with 17 bases between. CDR1 and CDR2 from the germline V gene are SQVTM and ANQGSEA. DNA of the CDR3: TGCAGCGCACGCGGGGCAGCCGGTTACGAGCAGTACTTC. Translating gives CSARGAAGYEQYF.

The chain is built from TRBV2 and TRBJ1-4; the D is unclear. This CDR3 spans 11 amino acids. V was shortened by 3 bases and J by 5 bases, with 1 base between the two germline ends. Germline V CDR1 and CDR2: SNHLY, FYNNEI. The chain's CDR3 is CASSENEKLFF. In DNA form, the CDR3 reads TGTGCCAGCAGTGAGAATGAAAAACTGTTTTTT.